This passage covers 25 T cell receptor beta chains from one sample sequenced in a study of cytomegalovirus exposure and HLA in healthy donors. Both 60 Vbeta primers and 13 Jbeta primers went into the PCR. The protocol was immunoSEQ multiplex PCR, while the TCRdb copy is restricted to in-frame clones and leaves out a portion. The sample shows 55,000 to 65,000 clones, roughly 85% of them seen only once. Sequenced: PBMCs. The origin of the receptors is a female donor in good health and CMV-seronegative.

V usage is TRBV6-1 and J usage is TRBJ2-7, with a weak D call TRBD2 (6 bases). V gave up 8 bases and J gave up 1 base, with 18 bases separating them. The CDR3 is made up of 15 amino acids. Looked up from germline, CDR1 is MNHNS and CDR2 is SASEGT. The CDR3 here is CASLLTAGSSYEQYF. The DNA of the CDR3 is TGTGCCAGCCTTCTCACCGCGGGGAGTTCCTACGAGCAGTACTTC.

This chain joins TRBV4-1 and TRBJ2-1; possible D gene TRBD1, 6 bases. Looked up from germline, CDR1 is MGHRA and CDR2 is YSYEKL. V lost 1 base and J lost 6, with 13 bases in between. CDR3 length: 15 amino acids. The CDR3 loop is CASSQGETGINEQFF. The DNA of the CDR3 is TGCGCCAGCAGCCAAGGGGAAACAGGGATCAATGAGCAGTTCTTC.

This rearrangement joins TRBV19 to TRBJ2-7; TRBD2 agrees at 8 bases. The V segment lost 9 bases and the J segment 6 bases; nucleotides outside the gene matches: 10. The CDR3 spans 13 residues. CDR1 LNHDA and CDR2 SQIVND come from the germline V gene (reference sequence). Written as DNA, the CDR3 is TGTGCCAGGCGGAGCGGGAGCTTCTCCGAGCAGTACTTC. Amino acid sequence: CARRSGSFSEQYF.

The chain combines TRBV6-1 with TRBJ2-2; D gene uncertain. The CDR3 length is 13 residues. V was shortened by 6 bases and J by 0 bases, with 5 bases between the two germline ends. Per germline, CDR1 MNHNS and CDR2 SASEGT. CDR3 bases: TGTGCCAGCAGGACACCGAACACCGGGGAGCTGTTTTTT. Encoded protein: CASRTPNTGELFF.

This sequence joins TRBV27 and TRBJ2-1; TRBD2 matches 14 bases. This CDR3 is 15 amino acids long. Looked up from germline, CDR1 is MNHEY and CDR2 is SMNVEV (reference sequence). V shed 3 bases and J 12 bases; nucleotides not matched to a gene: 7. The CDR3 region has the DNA TGTGCCAGCAGTTTGGGGACTAGCGGGGGCCGGCGGCAGTTCTTC. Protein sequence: CASSLGTSGGRRQFF.

The CDR3 region has the DNA TGCAGCGTTGAAACGGTGCCCGAGGTGATCTACGAGCAGTACTTC. Translated: CSVETVPEVIYEQYF. This chain uses TRBV29-1 with TRBJ2-7; D unresolved. The CDR3 runs 15 residues. Germline V gene data show CDR1 as SQVTM and CDR2 as ANQGSEA. Trimming removed 2 bases from V and 3 bases from J, with 17 bases in between.

The CDR3 DNA follows: TGTGCCAGCAGCTATTCTACAGGGGGCTTGGCTAATGAAAAACTGTTTTTT. Translating it yields CASSYSTGGLANEKLFF. This rearrangement joins TRBV11-2 to TRBJ1-4, with TRBD1 identical over 9 bases. CDR3 length equals 17 residues. V shed 4 bases, J shed 3 bases, and the junction held 9 bases outside the gene matches. Germline-derived CDR1 and CDR2 are SGHAT and FQNNGV.

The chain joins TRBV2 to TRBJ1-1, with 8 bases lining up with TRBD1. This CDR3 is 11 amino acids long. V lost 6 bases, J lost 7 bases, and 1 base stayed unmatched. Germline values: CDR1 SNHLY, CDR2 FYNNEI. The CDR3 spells CASRTGVEAFF. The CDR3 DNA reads TGTGCCAGCAGGACAGGGGTTGAAGCTTTCTTT.

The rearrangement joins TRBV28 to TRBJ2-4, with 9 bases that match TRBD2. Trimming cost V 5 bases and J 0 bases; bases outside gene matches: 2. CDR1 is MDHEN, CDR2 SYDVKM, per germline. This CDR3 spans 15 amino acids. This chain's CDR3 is CASSLAGKAKNIQYF. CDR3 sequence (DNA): TGTGCCAGCAGTCTAGCGGGGAAAGCCAAAAACATTCAGTACTTC.

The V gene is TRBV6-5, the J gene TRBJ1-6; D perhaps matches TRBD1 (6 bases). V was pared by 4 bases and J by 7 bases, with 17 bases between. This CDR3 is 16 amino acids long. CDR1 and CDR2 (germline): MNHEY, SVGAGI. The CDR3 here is CASSLTGIAGNSPLHF. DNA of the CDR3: TGTGCCAGCAGTTTAACAGGGATCGCTGGGAATTCACCCCTCCACTTT.

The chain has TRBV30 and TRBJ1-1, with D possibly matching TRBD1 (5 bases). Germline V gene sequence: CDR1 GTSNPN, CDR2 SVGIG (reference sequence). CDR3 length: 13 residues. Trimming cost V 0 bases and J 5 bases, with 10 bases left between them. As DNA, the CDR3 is TGTGCCTGGAGTGTTCAGGGTCTAACTGAAGCTTTCTTT. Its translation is CAWSVQGLTEAFF.

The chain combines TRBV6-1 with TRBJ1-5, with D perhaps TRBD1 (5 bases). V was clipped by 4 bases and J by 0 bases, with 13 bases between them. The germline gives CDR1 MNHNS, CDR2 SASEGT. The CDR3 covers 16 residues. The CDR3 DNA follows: TGTGCCAGCAGTGGACCGACAGTGTATAGCAATCAGCCCCAGCATTTT. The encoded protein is CASSGPTVYSNQPQHF.

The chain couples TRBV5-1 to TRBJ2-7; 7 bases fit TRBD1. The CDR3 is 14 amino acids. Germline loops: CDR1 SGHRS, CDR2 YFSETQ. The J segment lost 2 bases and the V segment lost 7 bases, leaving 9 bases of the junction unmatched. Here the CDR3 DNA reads TGCGCCAGCGGAAGGGACAGCCCTACCTACGAGCAGTACTTC. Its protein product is CASGRDSPTYEQYF.

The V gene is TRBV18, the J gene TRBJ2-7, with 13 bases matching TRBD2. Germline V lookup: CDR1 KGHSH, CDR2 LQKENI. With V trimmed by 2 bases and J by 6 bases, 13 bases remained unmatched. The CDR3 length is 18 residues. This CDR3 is CASSPVSWTSGSGGEQYF. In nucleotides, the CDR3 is TGTGCCAGCTCACCAGTTAGTTGGACTAGCGGGAGCGGAGGCGAGCAGTACTTC.

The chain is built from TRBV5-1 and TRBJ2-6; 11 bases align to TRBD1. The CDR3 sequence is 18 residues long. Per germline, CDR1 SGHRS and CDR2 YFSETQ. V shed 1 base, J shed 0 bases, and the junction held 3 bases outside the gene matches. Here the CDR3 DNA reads TGCGCCAGCAGCTTGTTTGGGACAGGGGGCTCTGGGGCCAACGTCCTGACTTTC. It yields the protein CASSLFGTGGSGANVLTF.

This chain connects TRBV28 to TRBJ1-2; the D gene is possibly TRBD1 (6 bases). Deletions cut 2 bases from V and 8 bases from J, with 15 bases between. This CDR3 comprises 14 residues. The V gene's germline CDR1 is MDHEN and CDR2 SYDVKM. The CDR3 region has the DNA TGTGCCAGCAGTTTAGAGGGTCAGACAGGAGGCTACACCTTC. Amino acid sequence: CASSLEGQTGGYTF.

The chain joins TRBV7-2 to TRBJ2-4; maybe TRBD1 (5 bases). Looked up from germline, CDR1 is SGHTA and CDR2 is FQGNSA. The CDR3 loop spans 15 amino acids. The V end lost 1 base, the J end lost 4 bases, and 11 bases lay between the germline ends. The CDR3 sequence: CASSLVGSGKNIQYF. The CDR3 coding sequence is TGTGCCAGCAGCTTAGTGGGGTCAGGGAAAAACATTCAGTACTTC.

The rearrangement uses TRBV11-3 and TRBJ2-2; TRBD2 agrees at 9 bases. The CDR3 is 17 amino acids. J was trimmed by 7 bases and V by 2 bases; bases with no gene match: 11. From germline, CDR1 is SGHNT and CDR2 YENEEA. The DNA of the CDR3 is TGTGCCAGCAGCTTACGTCGCATGGGACTAGCTGACGGGGAGCTGTTTTTT. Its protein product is CASSLRRMGLADGELFF.

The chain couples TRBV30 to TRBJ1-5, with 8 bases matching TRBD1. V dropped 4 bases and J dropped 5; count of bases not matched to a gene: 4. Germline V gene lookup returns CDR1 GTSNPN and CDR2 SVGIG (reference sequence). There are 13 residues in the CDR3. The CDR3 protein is CAWNRGSDQPQHF. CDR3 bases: TGTGCCTGGAACAGGGGGTCAGATCAGCCCCAGCATTTT.

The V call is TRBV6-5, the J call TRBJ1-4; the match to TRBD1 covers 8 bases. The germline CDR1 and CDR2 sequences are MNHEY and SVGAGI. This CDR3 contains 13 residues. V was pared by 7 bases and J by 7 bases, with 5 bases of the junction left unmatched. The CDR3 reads CASKPGGSEKLFF. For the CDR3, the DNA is TGTGCCAGCAAACCAGGGGGCAGTGAAAAACTGTTTTTT.

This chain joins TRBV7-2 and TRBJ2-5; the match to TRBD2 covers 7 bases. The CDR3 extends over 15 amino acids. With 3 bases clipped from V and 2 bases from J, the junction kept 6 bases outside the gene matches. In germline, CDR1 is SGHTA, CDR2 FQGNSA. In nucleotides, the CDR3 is TGTGCCAGCAGCTTTCAGGGACTACGGCAAGAGACCCAGTACTTC. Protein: CASSFQGLRQETQYF.

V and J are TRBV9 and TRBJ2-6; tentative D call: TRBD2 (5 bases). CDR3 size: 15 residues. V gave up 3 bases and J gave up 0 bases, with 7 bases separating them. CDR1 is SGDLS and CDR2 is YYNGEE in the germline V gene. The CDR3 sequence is CASSAAGSGANVLTF. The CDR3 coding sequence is TGTGCCAGCAGCGCCGCGGGCTCTGGGGCCAACGTCCTGACTTTC. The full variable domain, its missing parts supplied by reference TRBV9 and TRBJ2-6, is DSGVTQTPKHLITATGQRVTLRCSPRSGDLSVYWYQQSLDQGLQFLIQYYNGEERAKGNILERFSAQQFPDLHSELNLSSLELGDSALYFCASSAAGSGANVLTFGAGSRLTVL.

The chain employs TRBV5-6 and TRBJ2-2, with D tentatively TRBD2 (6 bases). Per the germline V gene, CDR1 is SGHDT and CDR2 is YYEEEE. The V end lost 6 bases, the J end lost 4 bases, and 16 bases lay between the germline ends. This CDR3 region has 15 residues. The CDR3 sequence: CASILGGAGTGELFF. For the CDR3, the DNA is TGTGCCAGCATCCTTGGAGGGGCGGGCACCGGGGAGCTGTTTTTT.

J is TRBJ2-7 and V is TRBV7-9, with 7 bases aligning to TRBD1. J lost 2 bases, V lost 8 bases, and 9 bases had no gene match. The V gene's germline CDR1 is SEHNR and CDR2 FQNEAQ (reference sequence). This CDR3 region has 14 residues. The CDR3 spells CASSLGQVPYEQYF. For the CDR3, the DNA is TGTGCCAGCTCCCTAGGACAGGTCCCCTACGAGCAGTACTTC.

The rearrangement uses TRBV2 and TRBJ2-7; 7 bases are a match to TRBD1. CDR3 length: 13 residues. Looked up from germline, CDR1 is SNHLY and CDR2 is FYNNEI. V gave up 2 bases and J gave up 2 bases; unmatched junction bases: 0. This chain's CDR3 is CASSERGPYEQYF. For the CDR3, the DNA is TGTGCCAGCAGTGAAAGGGGGCCCTACGAGCAGTACTTC.